The clone carrying this T cell receptor beta chain was detected once. As yet, its antigen is unknown. Germline loops: CDR1 MNHEY, CDR2 SMNVEV (reference sequence). V gave up 8 bases and J gave up 0 bases, with 11 bases separating them. This CDR3 spans 14 amino acids. Repertoires were generated with immunoSEQ multiplex PCR, while TCRdb's copy carries only in-frame clones and drops some. The repertoire holds 2 million to 2.5 million clones, with 85% to 95% as singletons. The investigators split CD4+ cells into a CD45RA+ naive subset and a CD45RA-negative memory subset. This record comes from a study of shared clonotypes between healthy human individuals. Broader study findings: Non-shared clonotypes showed lower generation probabilities than clonotypes common to all four donors.

Sequencing was carried out using naive CD4+ T cells from PBMCs. Subset defined: CD45RA+ positively selected. This clonotype was obtained from a man younger than 35 in good health. Some clones in this sample may be carry-over from other donors' samples. V gene TRBV27 combines with J gene TRBJ2-1; no clear D. CDR3 in amino acids: CASRPLTSYNEQFF. The CDR3 DNA reads as TGTGCCAGCCGCCCCCTGACCTCCTACAATGAGCAGTTCTTC.